The 3 T cell receptor beta chains presented below share a single source sample, sequenced in a study of beta chain features in type 1 diabetes. All of the isolated RNA was reverse transcribed, so expressed TCRB transcripts were sequenced. Sequenced by immunoSEQ multiplex PCR; TCRdb stores in-frame clones only, minus some. In the table there are more than 300,000 clones, roughly 12% of which are singletons. Sequenced: naive CD4+ T cells from blood. All receptors derive from a man between 18 and 35 years old in good health.

This clone was seen a handful of times. The V call is TRBV4-2, the J call TRBJ2-1, with 11 bases identical to TRBD2. The CDR3 covers 16 residues. The trim removed 5 bases at V and 0 bases at J, leaving 3 bases unmatched. Germline CDR1 LGHNA, CDR2 YNFKEQ. CDR3 nucleotide sequence: TGTGCCAGCAGCTCGGGACTAGCGGACTCCTACAATGAGCAGTTCTTC. It encodes CASSSGLADSYNEQFF.

The table lists this clone with a few counts. The rearrangement links TRBV7-2 to TRBJ1-2; 9 positions agree with TRBD1. Germline V gene lookup returns CDR1 SGHTA and CDR2 FQGNSA. The CDR3 is 13 amino acids. Trimming cost V 3 bases and J 12 bases; bases outside gene matches: 8. The CDR3 DNA reads as TGTGCCAGCAGCTTGGGACAGGGTGTTGAGGACACCTTC. It codes for CASSLGQGVEDTF. The variable domain in full, with the rest retrieved from reference TRBV7-2 and TRBJ1-2, is GAGVSQSPSNKVTEKGKDVELRCDPISGHTALYWYRQSLGQGLEFLIYFQGNSAPDKSGLPSDRFSAERTGGSVSTLTIQRTQQEDSAVYLCASSLGQGVEDTFGSGTRLTVV.

This clone was counted between two and nine times. The chain has TRBV7-3 and TRBJ2-5; TRBD1 matches 9 bases. Germline loops: CDR1 SGHTA, CDR2 FQGTGA. The CDR3 extends over 16 amino acids. V dropped 2 bases and J dropped 5; count of bases not matched to a gene: 9. CDR3 residues: CASSLFGDRAQETQYF. DNA for the CDR3: TGTGCCAGCAGCTTATTTGGGGACAGGGCCCAGGAGACCCAGTACTTC.